This TCR beta chain is from a study of Graves' ophthalmopathy and Graves' hyperthyroidism. CDR3 regions of TCR beta were amplified from RNA transcripts. The authors performed first-round RT-PCR with HTBI primers and then a second-round multiplex PCR. TCRdb ran MiXCR on the multiplex PCR reads and lists one entry per CDR3 protein. The profile covers about 400,000 distinct CDR3 sequences, with approximately 15% appearing a single time and 5.5% to 8% taken by the ten largest. The CDR3 is 15 residues long. After removal of 6 bases from V and 1 base from J, the junction contained 8 bases not matched to a gene. This clonotype was recorded many times.

Material: peripheral blood. The TCR was taken from a woman under 30 with stable Graves' hyperthyroidism. J is TRBJ2-7 and V is TRBV12-3 or TRBV12-4; 8 bases are a match to TRBD1. CDR3 sequence: CASRTRGQGSYEQYF. Written as DNA, the CDR3 is TGTGCCAGCAGGACGCGTGGACAGGGATCCTACGAGCAGTACTTC.